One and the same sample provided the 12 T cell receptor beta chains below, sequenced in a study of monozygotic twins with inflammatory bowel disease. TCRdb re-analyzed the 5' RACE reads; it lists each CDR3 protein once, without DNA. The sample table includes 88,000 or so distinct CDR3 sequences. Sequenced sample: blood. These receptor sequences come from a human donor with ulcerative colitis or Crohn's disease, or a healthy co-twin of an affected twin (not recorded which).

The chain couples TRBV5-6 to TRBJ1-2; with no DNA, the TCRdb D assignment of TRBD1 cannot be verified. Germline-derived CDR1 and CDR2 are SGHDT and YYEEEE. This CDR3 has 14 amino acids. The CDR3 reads CASSTGQGYYGYTF.

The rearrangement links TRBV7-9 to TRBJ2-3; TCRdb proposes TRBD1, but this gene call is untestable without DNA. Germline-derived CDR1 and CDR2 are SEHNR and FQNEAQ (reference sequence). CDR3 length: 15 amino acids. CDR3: CASTLELAHRGRGYF.

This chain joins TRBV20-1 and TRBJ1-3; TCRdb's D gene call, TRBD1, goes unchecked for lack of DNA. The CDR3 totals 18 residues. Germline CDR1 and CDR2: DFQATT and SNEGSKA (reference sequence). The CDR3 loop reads CSARAHLQGDVSGNTIYF.

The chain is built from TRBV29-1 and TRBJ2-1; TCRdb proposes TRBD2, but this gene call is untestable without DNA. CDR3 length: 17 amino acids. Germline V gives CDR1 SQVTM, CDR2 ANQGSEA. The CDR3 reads CSVGGDTSGGSYNEQFF.

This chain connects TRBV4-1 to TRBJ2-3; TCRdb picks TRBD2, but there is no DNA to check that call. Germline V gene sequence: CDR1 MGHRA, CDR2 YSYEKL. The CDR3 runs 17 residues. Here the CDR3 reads CASSQVVRGMSTDTQYF.

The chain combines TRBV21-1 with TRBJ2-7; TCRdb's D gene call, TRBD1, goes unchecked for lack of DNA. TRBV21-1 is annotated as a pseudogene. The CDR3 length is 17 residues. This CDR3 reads CASSKSGQALRHYEQYF.

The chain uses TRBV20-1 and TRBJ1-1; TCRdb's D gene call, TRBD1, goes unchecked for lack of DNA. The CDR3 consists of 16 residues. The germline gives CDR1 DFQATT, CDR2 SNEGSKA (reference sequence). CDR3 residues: CSARGGAPGAHTEAFF.

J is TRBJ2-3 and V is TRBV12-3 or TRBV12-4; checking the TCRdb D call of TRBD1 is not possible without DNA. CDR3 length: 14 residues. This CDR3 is CASSLGSQKDTQYF.

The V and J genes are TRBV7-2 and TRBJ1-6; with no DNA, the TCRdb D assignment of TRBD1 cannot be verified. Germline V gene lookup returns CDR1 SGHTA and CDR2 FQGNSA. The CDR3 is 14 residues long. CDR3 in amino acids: CASSLAGGNSPLHF.

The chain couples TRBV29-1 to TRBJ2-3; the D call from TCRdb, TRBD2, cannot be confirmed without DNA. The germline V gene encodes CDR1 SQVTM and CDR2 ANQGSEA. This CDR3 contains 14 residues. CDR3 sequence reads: CSAGRGEVADTQYF.

CDR3 in amino acids: CSAKRFGTVAMNTEAFF. This chain connects TRBV20-1 to TRBJ1-1; TCRdb's D gene call, TRBD1, goes unchecked for lack of DNA. The CDR3 is made up of 17 amino acids. Germline CDR1 DFQATT, CDR2 SNEGSKA (reference sequence).

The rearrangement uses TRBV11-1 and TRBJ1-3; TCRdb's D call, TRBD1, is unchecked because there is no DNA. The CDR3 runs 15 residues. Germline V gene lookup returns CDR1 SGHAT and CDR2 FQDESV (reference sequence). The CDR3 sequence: CASSPAGTPRDTIYF.